Listed here is a single T cell receptor beta chain. The data are from a study of blood T cell repertoires in COVID-19. About the study: There were acute and convalescent COVID-19 samples, and they came from the United States, Italy and Spain. T cells, B-cell-depleted T cells, or PBMCs provided the cDNA or gDNA that served as material.

In the authors' methods: For nucleated cells, counts were estimated from reference gene primer amplification. The repertoire was sequenced with immunoSEQ multiplex PCR; TCRdb's copy has only in-frame clones and lacks some. That table furnishes V, J and clone size, whereas the DNA furnished D and trimming. The sample shows 120,000 to 150,000 clones, roughly 84% of them seen only once. Germline V gives CDR1 SGHTS, CDR2 YDEGEE. With 4 bases clipped from V and 3 bases from J, the junction kept 11 bases outside the gene matches. The CDR3 sequence is 17 residues long. Input material: peripheral blood. This receptor was identified in a human donor in a cohort sampled during active COVID-19. This chain joins TRBV5-8 and TRBJ1-5; 9 positions agree with TRBD1. CDR3 bases: TGTGCCAGCAGCACCGGGACAGGGAGTTATTCCAATCAGCCCCAGCATTTT. Translated, it gives CASSTGTGSYSNQPQHF. Looking up the rest from reference TRBV5-8 and TRBJ1-5 gives the full variable domain: EAGVTQSPTHLIKTRGQQATLRCSPISGHTSVYWYQQALGLGLQFLLWYDEGEERNRGNFPPRFSGRQFPNYSSELNVNALELEDSALYLCASSTGTGSYSNQPQHFGDGTRLSIL.